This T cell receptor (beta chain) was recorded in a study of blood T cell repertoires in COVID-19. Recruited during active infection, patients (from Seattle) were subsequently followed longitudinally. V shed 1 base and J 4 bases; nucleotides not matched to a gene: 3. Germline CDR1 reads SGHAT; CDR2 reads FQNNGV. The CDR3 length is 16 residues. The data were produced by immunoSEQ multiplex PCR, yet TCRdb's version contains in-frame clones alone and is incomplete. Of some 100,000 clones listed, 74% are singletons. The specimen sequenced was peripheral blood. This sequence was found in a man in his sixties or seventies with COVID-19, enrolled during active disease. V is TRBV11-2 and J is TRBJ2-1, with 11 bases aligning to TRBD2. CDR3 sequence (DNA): TGTGCCAGCAGCTTAGCGGGACTAGCGGTATACAATGAGCAGTTCTTC. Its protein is CASSLAGLAVYNEQFF.